The 23 T cell receptor beta chains listed next were all sequenced from one sample in a study of T cells after yellow fever vaccination. Using its own MiXCR run on the 5' RACE reads, TCRdb lists one record per CDR3 protein. In the table there are about 240,000 distinct CDR3 sequences, 6.9% of which are singletons. The starting material was CD4+ T cells sorted from PBMCs, obtained 15 days after the yellow fever booster vaccination. These receptors originate from a man aged 30 to 45 who received the YFV17D yellow fever vaccine.

This clonotype was seen a few times. The CDR3 sequence is CASRSYFRDLKTPGANVLTF. In DNA form, the CDR3 reads TGTGCCAGCAGATCTTATTTCCGGGACCTTAAAACCCCTGGGGCCAACGTCCTGACTTTC. The gene calls are TRBV11-2 and TRBJ2-6; D might be TRBD1 or TRBD2, each matching 5 bases. The germline V gene has CDR1 SGHAT and CDR2 FQNNGV. This CDR3 is 20 amino acids long. The V end lost 6 bases, the J end lost 2 bases, and 26 bases lay between the germline ends.

This clonotype has more than one count but fewer than ten. The rearrangement uses TRBV7-2 and TRBJ2-1, with 10 bases matching TRBD2. Germline assignment: CDR1 SGHTA and CDR2 FQGNSA. CDR3 size: 14 residues. V lost 5 bases to trimming and J lost 7 bases; unmatched junction nucleotides: 5. The CDR3 region has the DNA TGTGCCAGCAGCCTGGGACTAGCGTTTAATGAGCAGTTCTTC. Its protein product is CASSLGLAFNEQFF.

There are a few counts of this clonotype. The chain links TRBV5-6 to TRBJ2-5, with a weak D call TRBD2 (5 bases). The V and J ends lost 4 bases and 5 bases respectively, with 18 bases between them. The germline V gene encodes CDR1 SGHDT and CDR2 YYEEEE. The CDR3 extends over 15 amino acids. CDR3 in amino acids: CASSIGWGARETQYF. In DNA form, the CDR3 reads TGTGCCAGCAGCATCGGTTGGGGAGCCCGGGAGACCCAGTACTTC.

In its sample, this clonotype was seen many times. The V and J genes are TRBV3-1 and TRBJ2-2; perhaps D is TRBD1 or TRBD2 (5 bases each). Germline loops: CDR1 LGHDT, CDR2 YNNKEL (reference sequence). V lost 2 bases, J lost 7 bases, and 8 bases lay in between. This CDR3 has 13 amino acids. The CDR3 coding sequence is TGTGCCAGCAGCCAATGGGACCTCGGGGAGCTGTTTTTT. Encoded protein: CASSQWDLGELFF.

This chain connects TRBV18 to TRBJ2-1; D unresolved. The CDR3 has 15 amino acids. V lost 1 base and J 3 bases, leaving 10 bases between the germline ends. Germline CDR1 and CDR2: KGHSH and LQKENI. The CDR3 region has the DNA TGTGCCAGCTCACCACAGTGGATCAACTACAATGAGCAGTTCTTC. It codes for CASSPQWINYNEQFF.

With regard to this clonotype: It may be a read error: a sequence one base away is much more abundant. The chain employs TRBV27 and TRBJ2-2; 10 nucleotides line up with TRBD1. Germline V gene lookup returns CDR1 MNHEY and CDR2 SMNVEV (reference sequence). This CDR3 is 14 amino acids long. V was clipped by 6 bases and J by 4 bases; unmatched bases: 2. The CDR3 DNA follows: TGTGCCAGCAGGGGACAGGGGACCACCGGGGAGCTGTTTTTT. This encodes CASRGQGTTGELFF.

This clonotype was detected ten times or more. The chain links TRBV7-2 to TRBJ1-2, with TRBD1 matching over 7 bases. Per the germline V gene, CDR1 is SGHTA and CDR2 is FQGNSA. This CDR3 spans 14 amino acids. V lost 5 bases to trimming and J lost 8 bases; unmatched junction nucleotides: 11. CDR3 protein: CASSVQGVGRGYTF. CDR3 bases: TGTGCCAGCAGCGTCCAGGGGGTGGGTCGAGGCTACACCTTC.

The V and J genes are TRBV30 and TRBJ2-7; 8 bases match TRBD2. The CDR3 has 13 amino acids. Trimming removed 7 bases from V and 2 bases from J; junction bases left unmatched: 7. Germline assignment: CDR1 GTSNPN and CDR2 SVGIG (reference sequence). CDR3 DNA sequence: TGTGCCTTATCGGGAGGGAGTCCCTACGAGCAGTACTTC. It encodes CALSGGSPYEQYF.

The sample holds a few counts of this clonotype. The chain joins TRBV6-1 to TRBJ2-3; 14 positions match TRBD2. This CDR3 spans 17 amino acids. From germline, CDR1 is MNHNS and CDR2 SASEGT. The ends lost 7 bases at V and 1 base at J; junction bases unmatched: 7. CDR3 loop: CASTGLGLAGGTDTQYF. CDR3 in DNA: TGTGCCAGCACCGGGCTGGGACTAGCGGGAGGCACAGATACGCAGTATTTT.

This clonotype was counted many times. The chain links TRBV7-2 to TRBJ2-4, with 7 bases that match TRBD1. Germline assignment: CDR1 SGHTA and CDR2 FQGNSA. The V segment lost 1 base and the J segment 4 bases; nucleotides outside the gene matches: 4. The CDR3 spans 15 residues. The CDR3 sequence is CASSLVGTDKNIQYF. The CDR3 DNA follows: TGTGCCAGCAGCTTAGTTGGGACAGATAAAAACATTCAGTACTTC.

This clonotype showed up just a few times. V gene TRBV5-6 combines with J gene TRBJ2-1, with D hard to call. The CDR3 length is 16 residues. V dropped 1 base and J dropped 1 base, with 12 bases sitting between them. CDR1 and CDR2 from the germline V gene are SGHDT and YYEEEE. CDR3 coding DNA: TGTGCCAGCAGCTTGCCCGACCCGAGGTCCTACAATGAGCAGTTCTTC. It specifies CASSLPDPRSYNEQFF.

Remarks on this clonotype: The missing conserved phenylalanine or tryptophan at the end of this CDR3 makes a read error likely. The CDR3 is CASSSTGTGTGKIYEQYL. The CDR3 nucleotides are TGTGCCAGCAGCTCGACCGGTACCGGGACAGGGAAAATCTACGAGCAGTACTTA. The chain employs TRBV11-2 and TRBJ2-7; TRBD1 aligns across 9 bases. Per the germline V gene, CDR1 is SGHAT and CDR2 is FQNNGV. V lost 4 bases, J lost 3 bases, and 16 bases stayed unmatched. The CDR3 is 18 residues long.

The chain employs TRBV7-9 and TRBJ1-5; 8 nucleotides match TRBD1. Looked up from germline, CDR1 is SEHNR and CDR2 is FQNEAQ (reference sequence). The CDR3 consists of 16 residues. With 2 bases clipped from V and 7 bases from J, the junction kept 10 bases outside the gene matches. The CDR3 sequence: CASSLQAGGEGQPQHF. CDR3 sequence (DNA): TGTGCCAGCAGCTTACAGGCAGGGGGCGAGGGGCAGCCCCAGCATTTT.

The sample holds many counts of this clonotype. The chain combines TRBV5-1 with TRBJ2-3; D gene ambiguous. Germline V lookup: CDR1 SGHRS, CDR2 YFSETQ. CDR3 size: 11 residues. V was cut by 0 bases and J by 6 bases, with 2 bases left in between. CDR3 DNA sequence: TGCGCCAGCAGCTTGGTGGATACGCAGTATTTT. Its translation is CASSLVDTQYF.

The chain recombines TRBV5-1 with TRBJ1-6; D gene unclear. With 3 bases removed from V and 7 bases from J, the gap between germline ends came to 11 bases. The V gene's germline CDR1 is SGHRS and CDR2 YFSETQ. The CDR3 is 14 amino acids. This CDR3 reads CASSSDGLNSPLHF. CDR3 in DNA: TGCGCCAGCAGCTCGGACGGCTTGAATTCACCCCTCCACTTT.

This clonotype has only a few counts. This chain connects TRBV19 to TRBJ2-7; TRBD1 matches 10 bases. The V segment lost 5 bases and the J segment 3 bases; nucleotides outside the gene matches: 7. In germline, CDR1 is LNHDA, CDR2 SQIVND (reference sequence). This CDR3 contains 15 residues. CDR3 bases: TGTGCCAGTAGTGCCCGGGACAGGGGAATCTACGAGCAGTACTTC. Its translation is CASSARDRGIYEQYF.

This clonotype occurred many times. The chain links TRBV15 to TRBJ1-4; D is undetermined. Germline V gene lookup returns CDR1 LNHNV and CDR2 YYDKDF (reference sequence). The CDR3 sequence is 16 residues long. V was pared by 3 bases and J by 0 bases, with 11 bases between. The CDR3 DNA reads as TGTGCCACCAGCAGGGCACTGGTAGCAACTAATGAAAAACTGTTTTTT. Protein: CATSRALVATNEKLFF.

This clonotype was seen at least ten times. The V gene is TRBV5-1, the J gene TRBJ2-1, with TRBD2 identical over 7 bases. Per germline, CDR1 SGHRS and CDR2 YFSETQ. The CDR3 has 15 residues. After removal of 4 bases from V and 5 bases from J, the junction contained 9 bases not matched to a gene. CDR3 protein: CASSPSPSGDNEQFF. The CDR3 DNA follows: TGCGCCAGCAGCCCGAGCCCTAGCGGAGACAATGAGCAGTTCTTC.

This clonotype was detected ten times or more. J is TRBJ2-5 and V is TRBV29-1; D possibly corresponds to TRBD2 (6 bases). From germline, CDR1 is SQVTM and CDR2 ANQGSEA. V lost 3 bases, J lost 1 base, and 12 bases lay in between. The CDR3 contains 14 residues. CDR3 loop: CSVDDGRFQETQYF. As DNA, the CDR3 is TGCAGCGTTGACGACGGGAGATTCCAAGAGACCCAGTACTTC. Full variable domain (missing parts from reference TRBV29-1 and TRBJ2-5): SAVISQKPSRDICQRGTSLTIQCQVDSQVTMMFWYRQQPGQSLTLIATANQGSEATYESGFVIDKFPISRPNLTFSTLTVSNMSPEDSSIYLCSVDDGRFQETQYFGPGTRLLVL.

This clonotype was counted only a few times. The chain carries TRBV5-4 and TRBJ2-1; TRBD2 matches 10 bases. The germline V gene has CDR1 SGHNT and CDR2 YYREEE (reference sequence). The CDR3 extends over 15 amino acids. Unmatched junction bases numbered 7, after V lost 4 bases and J lost 6 bases. Written as DNA, the CDR3 is TGTGCCAGCAGCCGCTTTGGACTAGCGGCCAATGAGCAGTTCTTC. Its protein product is CASSRFGLAANEQFF.

This clonotype was seen more than once but under ten times. V usage is TRBV29-1 and J usage is TRBJ1-2; no reliable D call. The CDR3 covers 11 residues. Per germline, CDR1 SQVTM and CDR2 ANQGSEA. The germline V and J ends were trimmed by 7 bases and 4 bases, with 10 bases remaining between them. The CDR3 sequence: CSAGRSYGYTF. As DNA, the CDR3 is TGCAGCGCGGGCAGGAGCTATGGCTACACCTTC.

This chain uses TRBV6-2 or TRBV6-3 with TRBJ2-2; tentative D call: TRBD2 (5 bases). Germline CDR1 MNHEY, CDR2 SVGEGT. V lost 8 bases, J lost 6 bases, and 19 bases lay in between. The CDR3 is 15 residues long. The CDR3 is CASRLGSTEAGELFF. The DNA for the CDR3 is TGTGCCAGCCGATTAGGGAGCACGGAGGCCGGGGAGCTGTTTTTT.

This clonotype was seen only a few times. The V gene is TRBV18, the J gene TRBJ1-1; the match to TRBD1 covers 8 bases. This CDR3 comprises 12 residues. V was pared by 2 bases and J by 11 bases, with 4 bases of the junction left unmatched. Germline V gives CDR1 KGHSH, CDR2 LQKENI. CDR3: CASSPKQGDAFF. The CDR3 coding sequence is TGTGCCAGCTCACCAAAACAGGGGGATGCTTTCTTT.